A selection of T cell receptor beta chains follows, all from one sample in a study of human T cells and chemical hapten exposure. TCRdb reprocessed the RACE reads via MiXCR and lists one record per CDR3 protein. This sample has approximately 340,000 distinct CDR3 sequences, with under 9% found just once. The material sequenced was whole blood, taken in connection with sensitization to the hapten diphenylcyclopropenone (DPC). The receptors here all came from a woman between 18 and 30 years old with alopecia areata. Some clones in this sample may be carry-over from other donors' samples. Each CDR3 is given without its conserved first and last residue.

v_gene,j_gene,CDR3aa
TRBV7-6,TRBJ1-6,ASSFFQDSKNSPLH
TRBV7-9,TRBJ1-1,ASSLALGANTEAF
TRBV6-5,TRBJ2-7,ASPPGGGYEQY
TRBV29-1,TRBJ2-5,SVAGSQETQY
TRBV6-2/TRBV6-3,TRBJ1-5,ASSYILEGNQPQH
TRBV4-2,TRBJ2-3,ASSQTLLGLAGGGDTQY
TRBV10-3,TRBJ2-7,AISESTVRSYEQY
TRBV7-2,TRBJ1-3,ASSLVGVSGNTIY
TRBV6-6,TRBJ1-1,ASSHPGQGVRTEAF
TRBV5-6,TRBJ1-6,ASSLATDTFSYNSPLH
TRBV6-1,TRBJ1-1,ASSALGQGIITEAF
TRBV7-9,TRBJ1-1,ASSTGTAEAF
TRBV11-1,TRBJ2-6,ASSSGGAGANVLT
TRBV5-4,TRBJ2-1,ATGTSAYNEQF
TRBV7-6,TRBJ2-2,ASSLGGLTGELF
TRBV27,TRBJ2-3,ASSFREWGGSTDTQY
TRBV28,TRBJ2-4,ASMGRAKNIQY
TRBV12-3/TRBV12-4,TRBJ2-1,ASSLAGRAGSSYNEQF
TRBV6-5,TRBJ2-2,ASSYDRNTGELF
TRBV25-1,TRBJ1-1,ASGDRGGAF
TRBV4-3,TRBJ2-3,ASSLNSGFADTQY
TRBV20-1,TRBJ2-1,SASGGEDEQF
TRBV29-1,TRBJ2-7,SVDLSAGPNYEQY
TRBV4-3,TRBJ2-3,ASSQVYPDRGTQY
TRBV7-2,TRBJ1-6,ASSLVGGQGFDSPLH
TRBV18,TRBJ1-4,ASSPGTEDEKLF
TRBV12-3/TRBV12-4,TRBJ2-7,ASSLARDSYEQY
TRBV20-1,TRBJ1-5,SASLYRPVNYSNQPQH
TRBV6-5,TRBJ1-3,ASRSLPLSSGNTIY
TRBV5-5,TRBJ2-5,ASSFGLAGGQETQY
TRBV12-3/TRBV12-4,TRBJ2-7,ASSLSYGFSYEQY
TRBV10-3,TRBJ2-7,AIRRSLMGEQY
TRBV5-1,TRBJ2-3,ASSSTGPGDTQY
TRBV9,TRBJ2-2,ASSQGNGGELF
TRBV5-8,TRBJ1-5,ASSLNPQQPQH
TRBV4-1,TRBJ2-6,ASSQSRAGNSGANVLT
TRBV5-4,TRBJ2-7,ASSQGRDLYEQY
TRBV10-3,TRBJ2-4,AISVGQGAAKNIQY
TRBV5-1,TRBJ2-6,ASSLILPLNSGANVLT
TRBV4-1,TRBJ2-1,ASSLRREDEQF
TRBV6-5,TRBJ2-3,ASSYLAGGIDTQY
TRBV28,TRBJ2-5,ASRSGYEQETQY
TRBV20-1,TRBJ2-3,SARGIRDSTDTQY
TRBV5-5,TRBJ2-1,ASRESGRSSYNEQF
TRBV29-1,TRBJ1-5,SVLQGNQPQH
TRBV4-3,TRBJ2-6,ASSQDGGAGANVPT
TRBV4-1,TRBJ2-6,ASSQRQGATSGANVLT
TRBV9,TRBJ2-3,ASSLRSGTDTQY
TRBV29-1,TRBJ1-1,SVANMNTEAF
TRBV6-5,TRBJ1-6,ASSTGTGSSPLH
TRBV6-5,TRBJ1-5,ASSDLRREQPQH
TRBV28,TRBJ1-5,ASSSPGLEQPQH
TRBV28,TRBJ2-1,ASSPRTSGGAVERF
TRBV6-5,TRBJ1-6,ASNRGYDSPLH
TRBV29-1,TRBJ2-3,SVDLGPDTQY
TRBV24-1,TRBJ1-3,ATSDLSGNTIY